A single sample gave rise to the 18 T cell receptor beta chains below, sequenced in a study of OX40 agonist ivuxolimab in advanced cancers. Only in-frame clones appear in the TCRdb table, and some are missing; sequencing was by immunoSEQ multiplex PCR. The sample includes 50,000 or so clones, about 81% seen only once; the top ten take around 0.8%. This specimen consisted of CD4+ or CD8+ T cells sorted from blood, obtained in a trial of the OX40 agonist ivuxolimab. The receptors shown here come from an adult with an advanced solid tumor such as melanoma, head and neck, liver or kidney cancer.

The CDR3 spells CASSLTGTATDTQYF. In DNA, the CDR3 is TGTGCCAGCAGCTTAACGGGGACAGCAACAGATACGCAGTATTTT. V and J are TRBV7-3 and TRBJ2-3, with TRBD1 matching 7 bases. Germline trimming cut 0 bases from V and 3 bases from J; bases unmatched to any gene: 3. This CDR3 spans 15 amino acids. Looked up from germline, CDR1 is SGHTA and CDR2 is FQGTGA.

The V gene is TRBV7-8, the J gene TRBJ2-2; D may correspond to TRBD1 or TRBD2 (5 bases each). This CDR3 contains 16 residues. V was pared by 4 bases and J by 0 bases, with 12 bases between. From germline, CDR1 is SGHVS and CDR2 FQNEAQ. CDR3 DNA: TGTGCCAGCAGCTACTCCGGGGCCACGAACACCGGGGAGCTGTTTTTT. Translating gives CASSYSGATNTGELFF.

The genes are TRBV10-1 and TRBJ2-1; no definite D call. V lost 5 bases to trimming and J lost 1 base, with 9 bases between them. Germline values: CDR1 WNHNN, CDR2 SYGVQD (reference sequence). The CDR3 contains 14 residues. The CDR3 is CASSPGRSYNEQFF. The CDR3 DNA reads TGCGCCAGCAGTCCCGGACGATCCTACAATGAGCAGTTCTTC.

This sequence joins TRBV14 and TRBJ1-3; 8 bases line up with TRBD1. The ends lost 6 bases at V and 4 bases at J; junction bases unmatched: 11. CDR3 size: 16 residues. Germline CDR1 reads SGHDN; CDR2 reads FVKESK. The CDR3 nucleotides read TGTGCCAGCAGTCTCGCCGGGACAGGCTTAGGAAACACCATATATTTT. Amino acids: CASSLAGTGLGNTIYF.

On this clone itself: Additional DNA sequences in this sample encode the identical CDR3. The chain combines TRBV2 with TRBJ1-2, with a tentative D call TRBD1 (5 bases). In germline, CDR1 is SNHLY, CDR2 FYNNEI. Trimming took off 0 bases at V and 8 bases at J, with 13 bases between the two ends. The CDR3 consists of 14 residues. The chain's CDR3 is CASSEAGGLWGYTF. In DNA, the CDR3 is TGTGCCAGCAGTGAAGCGGGGGGTCTCTGGGGCTACACCTTC.

The chain is built from TRBV2 and TRBJ1-2, with a possible D match to TRBD1 (5 bases). Germline assignment: CDR1 SNHLY and CDR2 FYNNEI. Trimming removed 5 bases at V and 1 base at J, with 14 bases between. The CDR3 has 15 amino acids. In DNA, the CDR3 is TGTGCCAGCAGTCAAACAGGCGATCTTAACTATGGCTACACCTTC. Amino acids: CASSQTGDLNYGYTF. Complete variable domain (other parts from reference TRBV2 and TRBJ1-2): EPEVTQTPSHQVTQMGQEVILRCVPISNHLYFYWYRQILGQKVEFLVSFYNNEISEKSEIFDDQFSVERPDGSNFTLKIRSTKLEDSAMYFCASSQTGDLNYGYTFGSGTRLTVV.

J is TRBJ2-1 and V is TRBV15; 12 nucleotides line up with TRBD1. Per germline, CDR1 LNHNV and CDR2 YYDKDF (reference sequence). The CDR3 spans 16 residues. Germline trimming cut 0 bases from V and 7 bases from J; bases unmatched to any gene: 4. The CDR3 protein is CATSREGQGAGNEQFF. The CDR3 DNA follows: TGTGCCACCAGCAGAGAGGGACAGGGGGCAGGTAATGAGCAGTTCTTC.

This clone was detected only once. The chain joins TRBV7-9 to TRBJ2-5; D is possibly TRBD1 (6 bases). The CDR3 runs 15 residues. Trimming stripped 6 bases from V and 1 base from J, with 15 bases between. Germline loops: CDR1 SEHNR, CDR2 FQNEAQ (reference sequence). The CDR3 region has the DNA TGTGCCAGCAGTCGACAGGCCCCACTCCAAGAGACCCAGTACTTC. Translated, it gives CASSRQAPLQETQYF.

DNA for the CDR3: TGTGCCAGCAGAGTAGGGGAGACCCAGTACTTC. It yields the protein CASRVGETQYF. This sequence joins TRBV6-6 and TRBJ2-5; D is uncertain. The CDR3 is made up of 11 amino acids. Trimming pared 6 bases from V and 5 bases from J, leaving 7 bases between. CDR1 is MNHNY, CDR2 SVGAGI, per germline (reference sequence).

The chain combines TRBV9 with TRBJ2-1; weak D call: TRBD2 (6 bases). The CDR3 extends over 15 amino acids. Germline CDR1 is SGDLS and CDR2 is YYNGEE. V lost 0 bases to trimming and J lost 3 bases, with 10 bases between them. CDR3 in amino acids: CASSVAEGNYNEQFF. The CDR3 bases are TGTGCCAGCAGCGTAGCGGAGGGAAACTACAATGAGCAGTTCTTC.

The chain's CDR3 is CASSLRGLNTEAFF. The CDR3 coding sequence is TGTGCCAGCAGCTTGAGGGGGCTAAACACTGAAGCTTTCTTT. V is TRBV4-2 and J is TRBJ1-1; 7 nucleotides line up with TRBD1. V was pared by 5 bases and J by 2 bases, with 5 bases of the junction left unmatched. The CDR3 sequence is 14 residues long. Germline V CDR1 and CDR2: LGHNA, YNFKEQ.

The chain employs TRBV5-1 and TRBJ2-5; the D gene is possibly TRBD2 (5 bases). Germline V CDR1 and CDR2: SGHRS, YFSETQ. This CDR3 region has 13 residues. The germline V and J ends were trimmed by 4 bases and 4 bases, with 11 bases remaining between them. DNA of the CDR3: TGCGCCAGCAGCCGCCCCGGGGTAGAGACCCAGTACTTC. It specifies CASSRPGVETQYF.

The chain joins TRBV7-2 to TRBJ1-2, with 10 nucleotides matching TRBD1. Per the germline V gene, CDR1 is SGHTA and CDR2 is FQGNSA. This CDR3 region has 15 residues. V was pared by 1 base and J by 4 bases, with 3 bases of the junction left unmatched. As DNA, the CDR3 is TGTGCCAGCAGCTTAGAGGGACAGGGGATCTATGGCTACACCTTC. This codes for CASSLEGQGIYGYTF.

The CDR3 sequence: CASSLARDRSTDTQYF. CDR3 DNA sequence: TGCGCCAGCAGCTTGGCGAGGGACAGGAGCACAGATACGCAGTATTTT. V and J are TRBV5-1 and TRBJ2-3; 8 bases fit TRBD1. Trimming removed 0 bases from V and 0 bases from J; junction bases left unmatched: 3. The CDR3 is 16 residues long. CDR1 SGHRS and CDR2 YFSETQ come from the germline V gene.

V is TRBV11-3 and J is TRBJ2-5, with a tentative D call TRBD2 (7 bases). The CDR3 loop spans 18 amino acids. V was clipped by 4 bases and J by 5 bases, with 26 bases between them. The germline CDR1 and CDR2 sequences are SGHNT and YENEEA. The CDR3 nucleotides are TGTGCCAGCAGCTCCTCCTTTGGCGGGGGCCCTATTAAGGAGACCCAGTACTTC. This gives the protein CASSSSFGGGPIKETQYF.

The J gene is TRBJ2-5, the V gene TRBV5-6; D is perhaps TRBD1 or TRBD2 (6 bases each). In germline, CDR1 is SGHDT, CDR2 YYEEEE. The CDR3 has 15 residues. Trimming left V 0 bases short and J 5 bases short, with 14 bases between. The CDR3 loop is CASSLARIGGETQYF. In nucleotides, the CDR3 is TGTGCCAGCAGCTTGGCCAGGATAGGGGGGGAGACCCAGTACTTC.

The J gene is TRBJ1-1, the V gene TRBV7-9; 7 bases line up with TRBD1. The germline V gene encodes CDR1 SEHNR and CDR2 FQNEAQ (reference sequence). The CDR3 extends over 17 amino acids. Losses at the gene ends were 5 bases for V and 1 base for J; bases not matched to a gene: 13. CDR3 nucleotides: TGTGCCAGCAGCCCACGGACAGGTTTAAATTCGAACACTGAAGCTTTCTTT. As protein: CASSPRTGLNSNTEAFF.

This clone occurred a few times. The gene calls are TRBV5-1 and TRBJ2-7, with a possible D match to TRBD1 (5 bases). The CDR3 consists of 14 residues. Germline CDR1 is SGHRS and CDR2 is YFSETQ. V dropped 0 bases and J dropped 4 bases, with 11 bases sitting between them. The CDR3 loop reads CASSLEGQTYEQYF. CDR3 nucleotides: TGCGCCAGCAGCTTGGAGGGGCAGACTTACGAGCAGTACTTC.